This TCR beta chain was documented in a study of blood T cell repertoires in COVID-19. Profiling relied on immunoSEQ multiplex PCR, and the TCRdb table lists in-frame clones only, not all of them. Of about 180,000 clones in the sample, approximately 84% were seen once. CDR3 length: 15 residues. CDR1 is SEHNR, CDR2 FQNEAQ, per germline (reference sequence). Unmatched junction bases numbered 5, after V lost 3 bases and J lost 6 bases. This TCR was recovered from a man in his late teens or twenties with active or convalescent COVID-19. The sequenced sample was peripheral blood. This chain uses TRBV7-9 with TRBJ2-3; 11 positions agree with TRBD2. The CDR3 loop is CASSLTSGIWDTQYF. The CDR3 coding sequence is TGTGCCAGCAGCTTGACTAGCGGGATTTGGGATACGCAGTATTTT.